The present TCR beta chain was sequenced within a study of T cell repertoires in cytomegalovirus infection. Trimming took 5 bases from V and 6 from J; bases not matched to a gene: 4. Per the germline V gene, CDR1 is SGHTA and CDR2 is FQGNSA. The CDR3 extends over 15 amino acids. In TCRdb, the reads were re-called with MiXCR into one record per CDR3 protein. The repertoire holds 200,000 to 300,000 distinct CDR3 sequences, with roughly 12% as singletons. This clonotype has a count of ten or more. The clonotype originates from a human donor in good health (CMV status not recorded). Some clones in this sample may be carry-over from other donors' samples. The source material was PBMCs. The rearrangement uses TRBV7-2 and TRBJ2-3; 14 bases agree with TRBD2. CDR3 protein: CASSRLAGGFDTQYF. CDR3 DNA sequence: TGTGCCAGCAGCCGACTAGCGGGGGGGTTCGATACGCAGTATTTT.